This T cell receptor beta chain was observed in a study of T cell repertoires in cytomegalovirus infection. Study-wide context: CMV infection plus the matching HLA type was flagged by public TCR beta signatures.

For this clonotype: Antigen unknown.

General study findings and limits: Dominating the ex vivo response were TCR beta clonotypes that were CMV-specific and HLA-C-restricted.

TCRdb fed the reads into MiXCR, producing one record per CDR3 protein. The sample lists 300,000 to 400,000 distinct CDR3 sequences, 25% to 35% occurring once. V was clipped by 2 bases and J by 7 bases; unmatched bases: 7. The length of the CDR3 is 16 residues. Germline V gene data show CDR1 as SGHRS and CDR2 as YFSETQ. The receptor was derived from a human donor in good health (CMV status not recorded). Some clones in this sample may be carry-over from other donors' samples. The sample in question was cultured PBMCs, obtained from culture after CMV antigen stimulation. V and J are TRBV5-1 and TRBJ2-6; 9 bases fit TRBD1. The CDR3 sequence: CASSLQGAGVANVLTF. The DNA of the CDR3 is TGCGCCAGCAGCTTACAGGGGGCTGGTGTAGCCAACGTCCTGACTTTC.